This T cell receptor (beta chain) was identified in a study of somatic mutations in cytotoxic T cells in rheumatoid arthritis (dated by TCRdb to about 2017). For the wider study: Right after diagnosis and prior to the start of any treatment, about 29 ml EDTA of peripheral blood was drawn from patients. Some V beta antibody-stained T-cell populations were flow-sorted on a FACSAria II or Sony SH800 at nearly 100% purity, and sorted V beta1+ cells also underwent TCRB sequencing. In newly diagnosed rheumatoid arthritis without treatment, the study examined if expanded CD8+ T-cell clones harbor somatic mutations, relying on TCRB deep sequencing to characterize clonality. A total of more than 55 rheumatoid arthritis patients and 20 to 25 healthy controls underwent TCRB deep sequencing. Patient and control groups had essentially identical median ages. Here is what the overall study found, with its caveats: The antigen targets of the expanded CD8+ clones were unknown, and absence from virus-specific databases did not rule out viral specificity. CD8+ T-cell clonality in rheumatoid arthritis patients was not significantly different from that in age-matched healthy controls. An increase of CD8+ clonality with age was seen in patients (Spearman r ~ 0.46) but not in healthy controls. The slight underrepresentation of TRBV07 in patients was not corrected for multiple comparisons. The largest CD8+ clone made up more than 20% of CD8+ cells in about an eighth of the roughly 60 patients, and blood and synovial fluid shared several identical CD8+ TCRB sequences.

Positive magnetic bead selection on an AutoMACS was used to isolate CD4+ and CD8+ cells, with flow cytometry used to check purity. After a first flow cytometry screen using a TCR V beta antibody panel, clonal expansions were characterized through TCRB deep sequencing of sorted CD8+ fractions. Isolation of peripheral blood mononuclear cells was done through Ficoll-Paque PLUS density gradient separation. Nucleospin Tissue or Tissue XS kits were used to extract DNA from CD4-enriched, CD8-enriched or PBMC samples, and a Qubit 2.0 fluorometer was used for quantification. Trimming removed 9 bases from V and 4 bases from J, leaving 7 bases between the germline ends. In the germline V gene, CDR1 corresponds to MNHNS and CDR2 to SASEGT. The cysteine opens and the phenylalanine closes a CDR3 of 11 amino acids. CDR3 DNA only is kept here, 33 bases in frame from base 1. Genomic DNA underwent TCRB CDR3 sequencing using the immunoSEQ assay. The study's own analysis went as follows. Patient CD8+ clones larger than 1% were compared against published virus-specific TCRB sequences, and only a few matched. Only productive TCRB rearrangements were included in the analyses. A clone was defined by a unique TCRB CDR3 sequence, and clonality was computed as a productive clonality index based on Shannon entropy. Repertoire overlap for a pair of samples was computed from each clone's template counts relative to total templates per sample. A correlation with a Spearman r of roughly 0.61 was found between V-gene usage by flow cytometry and V-gene usage by TCRB sequencing. Drawn from immuneACCESS, this table holds only the in-frame rearrangements with V and J called that TCRdb kept. Clones are partly lost; checked studies trace under half to an unresolved V gene and leave the rest unexplained. V and J calls plus clone size are reproduced from that table; the DNA served to infer D and trimming. The sample table shows about 17,000 clones, and approximately 84% are seen once. The ten largest make up roughly 10% of the sample.

Worth noting for this clone: Its antigen specificity is not known. The sample holds no much larger clone one base away, and base qualities are not on file.

This clonotype originated in an adult with rheumatoid arthritis. Sequencing was performed on CD8+ T cells sorted from blood. Recombination linked TRBV6-1 to TRBJ1-5; the D gene is not confidently resolved. The CDR3 here reads CARGTNQPQHF. The DNA is TGTGCCAGGGGAACTAATCAGCCCCAGCATTTT.